These 21 T cell receptor beta chains were sequenced from one sample in a study of T cell responses to AZD1222 COVID-19 vaccine. Libraries were prepared by immunoSEQ multiplex PCR; TCRdb keeps only in-frame clonotypes and omits some of them. The data show 160,000 or so clones, 85% to 90% seen once. The specimen comprised peripheral blood, sampled 28 days after the second dose of the MenACWY control vaccine. The origin of the receptors is an adult who received the MenACWY meningococcal vaccine as a control.

V and J are TRBV15 and TRBJ2-7, with 12 bases lining up with TRBD2. J was trimmed by 3 bases and V by 2 bases; bases with no gene match: 5. Germline assignment: CDR1 LNHNV and CDR2 YYDKDF (reference sequence). The CDR3 has 16 amino acids. The CDR3 spells CATSRPSGRALYEQYF. DNA for the CDR3: TGTGCCACCAGCAGACCTAGCGGGAGGGCCCTCTACGAGCAGTACTTC.

This chain connects TRBV7-9 to TRBJ2-3; D gene unclear. The CDR3 runs to 13 residues. Between the trimmed V and J ends, which lost 8 bases and 6 bases, there was a span of 15 bases. The germline V gene has CDR1 SEHNR and CDR2 FQNEAQ (reference sequence). The CDR3 loop reads CASDLSIGDTQYF. The CDR3 DNA reads as TGTGCCAGCGACTTATCAATCGGGGATACGCAGTATTTT.

The chain has TRBV11-2 and TRBJ2-1; TRBD1 matches at 9 bases. V shed 0 bases and J 8 bases; nucleotides not matched to a gene: 5. The CDR3 extends over 15 amino acids. The germline gives CDR1 SGHAT, CDR2 FQNNGV. CDR3 loop: CASSLEGQGFDEQFF. CDR3 DNA: TGTGCCAGCAGCTTAGAAGGACAGGGGTTCGATGAGCAGTTCTTC. Supplemented by reference TRBV11-2 and TRBJ2-1, the full variable domain reads EAGVAQSPRYKIIEKRQSVAFWCNPISGHATLYWYQQILGQGPKLLIQFQNNGVVDDSQLPKDRFSAERLKGVDSTLKIQPAKLEDSAVYLCASSLEGQGFDEQFFGPGTRLTVL.

The chain has TRBV10-3 and TRBJ2-1, with 8 nucleotides matching TRBD2. The germline V gene has CDR1 ENHRY and CDR2 SYGVKD. After removal of 4 bases from V and 9 bases from J, the junction contained 20 bases not matched to a gene. CDR3 size: 18 residues. The CDR3 sequence is CAISVAVGAGEDSSEQFF. CDR3 DNA sequence: TGTGCCATCAGTGTCGCCGTTGGAGCGGGAGAGGACTCCAGTGAGCAGTTCTTC.

This clone was seen just once. J is TRBJ1-4 and V is TRBV28; tentative D call: TRBD1 (6 bases). CDR1 is MDHEN, CDR2 SYDVKM, per germline. The V gene lost 8 bases and the J gene lost 7 bases, with 17 bases spanning the gap. The CDR3 contains 14 residues. CDR3 bases: TGTGCCAGCGGCCTTGGGGGCGCGGGTGAAAAACTGTTTTTT. Residues: CASGLGGAGEKLFF.

This clone was detected only once. This rearrangement joins TRBV30 to TRBJ2-7, with a weak D call TRBD2 (6 bases). The germline CDR1 and CDR2 sequences are GTSNPN and SVGIG (reference sequence). The CDR3 covers 12 residues. The V end was cut by 5 bases, the J end by 0 bases, with 8 bases between. In DNA form, the CDR3 reads TGTGCCTGGGGCGGGACCTCCTACGAGCAGTACTTC. Translation: CAWGGTSYEQYF.

The chain is built from TRBV28 and TRBJ2-3, with 7 nucleotides matching TRBD2. V lost 3 bases to trimming and J lost 4 bases; unmatched junction nucleotides: 7. Germline CDR1 is MDHEN and CDR2 is SYDVKM. This CDR3 spans 15 amino acids. The CDR3: CASSLGRVRADTQYF. The CDR3, as DNA: TGTGCCAGCAGTTTGGGGAGGGTTAGAGCAGATACGCAGTATTTT. The whole variable domain, remainder taken from reference TRBV28 and TRBJ2-3, is DVKVTQSSRYLVKRTGEKVFLECVQDMDHENMFWYRQDPGLGLRLIYFSYDVKMKEKGDIPEGYSVSREKKERFSLILESASTNQTSMYLCASSLGRVRADTQYFGPGTRLTVL.

The V and J genes are TRBV2 and TRBJ2-7; tentative D call: TRBD1 (6 bases). Germline CDR1 and CDR2: SNHLY and FYNNEI. The CDR3 extends over 14 amino acids. V was clipped by 7 bases and J by 2 bases, with 15 bases between them. CDR3: CASKGRDTTYEQYF. DNA of the CDR3: TGTGCCAGCAAAGGCCGGGACACCACCTACGAGCAGTACTTC. Combining the CDR3 with reference TRBV2 and TRBJ2-7 gives the whole variable domain EPEVTQTPSHQVTQMGQEVILRCVPISNHLYFYWYRQILGQKVEFLVSFYNNEISEKSEIFDDQFSVERPDGSNFTLKIRSTKLEDSAMYFCASKGRDTTYEQYFGPGTRLTVT.

This chain links TRBV7-3 with TRBJ2-1, with D possibly being TRBD1 (6 bases). Trimming removed 1 base from V and 4 bases from J, with 26 bases in between. Germline CDR1 reads SGHTA; CDR2 reads FQGTGA. The CDR3 extends over 20 amino acids. Here the CDR3 reads CASSLIPLNLGAFPYNEQFF. CDR3 nucleotides: TGTGCCAGCAGCTTAATTCCCCTTAACCTGGGGGCATTCCCTTACAATGAGCAGTTCTTC.

This clone was observed once. The chain is built from TRBV7-2 and TRBJ2-1; 7 nucleotides align to TRBD1. This CDR3 has 14 residues. J lost 5 bases, V lost 4 bases, and 5 bases had no gene match. In germline, CDR1 is SGHTA, CDR2 FQGNSA. The CDR3 spells CASSSRDRDNEQFF. The CDR3 DNA follows: TGTGCCAGCAGCTCCCGGGACAGAGACAATGAGCAGTTCTTC.

The J gene is TRBJ1-5, the V gene TRBV6-2 or TRBV6-3; maybe TRBD1 (5 bases). V lost 4 bases and J 5 bases, leaving 18 bases between the germline ends. Germline V gene lookup returns CDR1 MNHEY and CDR2 SVGEGT. The CDR3 is made up of 16 amino acids. CDR3 residues: CASSFPQGGVDQPQHF. In DNA form, the CDR3 reads TGTGCCAGCAGTTTTCCTCAGGGTGGGGTAGATCAGCCCCAGCATTTT.

The rearrangement uses TRBV29-1 and TRBJ2-3; D may be TRBD2 (6 bases). CDR1 and CDR2 (germline): SQVTM, ANQGSEA. The CDR3 is 14 amino acids. V shed 6 bases and J shed 4 bases, with 17 bases lying between them. The CDR3 nucleotides are TGCAGCGTGGCGGGACCAGATATTGCAGATACGCAGTATTTT. Its protein product is CSVAGPDIADTQYF.

This sequence joins TRBV12-5 and TRBJ2-5; either TRBD1 or TRBD2 may supply D (5 bases each). Germline V gene lookup returns CDR1 LGHNT and CDR2 FRNRAP. The CDR3 has 15 amino acids. Deletions cut 7 bases from V and 5 bases from J, with 20 bases between. CDR3 bases: TGTGCTAGTGCCCTGACCCAGGGAGTGGTGGAGACCCAGTACTTC. Encoded protein: CASALTQGVVETQYF. Combining the CDR3 with reference TRBV12-5 and TRBJ2-5 gives the whole variable domain DARVTQTPRHKVTEMGQEVTMRCQPILGHNTVFWYRQTMMQGLELLAYFRNRAPLDDSGMPKDRFSAEMPDATLATLKIQPSEPRDSAVYFCASALTQGVVETQYFGPGTRLLVL.

The chain combines TRBV5-1 with TRBJ2-2; TRBD1 aligns across 9 bases. The V gene's germline CDR1 is SGHRS and CDR2 YFSETQ. The CDR3 has 16 residues. J was trimmed by 1 base and V by 6 bases; bases with no gene match: 7. The CDR3 region is CASTNVGQGNTGELFF. CDR3 nucleotide sequence: TGCGCCAGCACCAATGTGGGACAGGGGAACACCGGGGAGCTGTTTTTT.

V usage is TRBV11-2 and J usage is TRBJ1-2, with 10 bases aligning to TRBD1. Trimming removed 4 bases from V and 4 bases from J; junction bases left unmatched: 15. There are 18 residues in the CDR3. The germline CDR1 and CDR2 sequences are SGHAT and FQNNGV. The CDR3: CASSSPRDRGLVGYGYTF. The DNA for the CDR3 is TGTGCCAGCAGCTCCCCTAGGGACAGGGGACTGGTAGGCTATGGCTACACCTTC.

The V call is TRBV7-9, the J call TRBJ2-7; the D gene is possibly TRBD1 (6 bases). Germline-derived CDR1 and CDR2 are SEHNR and FQNEAQ (reference sequence). The CDR3 consists of 12 residues. Trimming left V 11 bases short and J 5 bases short, with 16 bases between. The CDR3 nucleotides read TGTGCCGGACGAACAGGGTTCGACGAGCAGTACTTC. Protein: CAGRTGFDEQYF.

This clone appeared a single time. The chain joins TRBV18 to TRBJ2-7; 10 nucleotides agree with TRBD1. The length of the CDR3 is 17 residues. From germline, CDR1 is KGHSH and CDR2 LQKENI. V lost 0 bases to trimming and J lost 3 bases; unmatched junction nucleotides: 8. The CDR3 coding sequence is TGTGCCAGCTCACCACCCGGGACAGGGGAAAGGGGCTACGAGCAGTACTTC. This codes for CASSPPGTGERGYEQYF. Together with reference TRBV18 and TRBJ2-7, the CDR3 gives the full variable domain: NAGVMQNPRHLVRRRGQEARLRCSPMKGHSHVYWYRQLPEEGLKFMVYLQKENIIDESGMPKERFSAEFPKEGPSILRIQQVVRGDSAAYFCASSPPGTGERGYEQYFGPGTRLTVT.

The chain is built from TRBV19 and TRBJ1-1, with D tentatively TRBD1 (5 bases). Between the trimmed V and J ends, which lost 7 bases and 4 bases, there was a span of 13 bases. Germline CDR1 and CDR2: LNHDA and SQIVND (reference sequence). This CDR3 region has 13 residues. CDR3 coding DNA: TGTGCCAGTACGGAGGGGTTACGCACTGAAGCTTTCTTT. This codes for CASTEGLRTEAFF.

The V gene is TRBV6-2 or TRBV6-3, the J gene TRBJ2-1; D gene unclear. The V end lost 5 bases, the J end lost 4 bases, and 15 bases lay between the germline ends. The germline V gene has CDR1 MNHEY and CDR2 SVGEGT. This CDR3 is built from 15 residues. The CDR3, as DNA: TGTGCCAGCAGTCTGTCGTTCCTCTTGTACAATGAGCAGTTCTTC. This translates into CASSLSFLLYNEQFF.

This chain links TRBV27 with TRBJ2-7; TRBD1 might be the D (5 bases). The CDR3 extends over 11 amino acids. Trimming took off 5 bases at V and 4 bases at J, with 6 bases between the two ends. Germline V gives CDR1 MNHEY, CDR2 SMNVEV (reference sequence). CDR3: CASSRGYEQYF. In DNA form, the CDR3 reads TGTGCCAGCAGTAGGGGATACGAGCAGTACTTC.

CDR3 in amino acids: CAISGPSGRDTQYF. The CDR3 DNA sequence: TGTGCCATCAGTGGCCCTAGCGGGAGAGATACGCAGTATTTT. The rearrangement links TRBV10-3 to TRBJ2-3, with 10 bases fitting TRBD2. CDR1 is ENHRY and CDR2 is SYGVKD in the germline V gene. CDR3 length: 14 amino acids. With V trimmed by 4 bases and J by 5 bases, 3 bases remained unmatched.